The 5 T cell receptor beta chains below come from one sample, sequenced in a study of blood T cell repertoires in COVID-19. The assay was immunoSEQ multiplex PCR, and TCRdb's table has in-frame clones only and misses some. The sample carries tens of thousands of clones, roughly 85% recorded once. Input material: peripheral blood. Receptor source: a man in his sixties with acute or convalescent COVID-19.

The V gene is TRBV28, the J gene TRBJ2-7; tentative D call: TRBD1 (5 bases). V shed 6 bases and J shed 0 bases, with 9 bases lying between them. Germline V gene lookup returns CDR1 MDHEN and CDR2 SYDVKM. The CDR3 is made up of 13 amino acids. The CDR3 protein is CASSRQHSYEQYF. CDR3 DNA sequence: TGTGCCAGCAGCCGACAGCACTCCTACGAGCAGTACTTC.

This rearrangement joins TRBV5-6 to TRBJ2-7, with TRBD1 matching over 8 bases. The germline gives CDR1 SGHDT, CDR2 YYEEEE. The CDR3 has 16 residues. Losses at the gene ends were 4 bases for V and 3 bases for J; bases not matched to a gene: 12. This chain's CDR3 is CASSHRTGGRIYEQYF. CDR3 DNA: TGTGCCAGCAGCCACCGTACAGGGGGTAGAATCTACGAGCAGTACTTC. Combining the CDR3 with reference TRBV5-6 and TRBJ2-7 gives the whole variable domain DAGVTQSPTHLIKTRGQQVTLRCSPKSGHDTVSWYQQALGQGPQFIFQYYEEEERQRGNFPDRFSGHQFPNYSSELNVNALLLGDSALYLCASSHRTGGRIYEQYFGPGTRLTVT.

V and J are TRBV5-4 and TRBJ2-3; TRBD2 is a possible D gene (5 bases). Germline CDR1 SGHNT, CDR2 YYREEE (reference sequence). The V end was cut by 1 base, the J end by 1 base, with 13 bases between. The CDR3 contains 16 residues. The CDR3 spells CASSLYGRGGTDTQYF. CDR3 bases: TGTGCCAGCAGCTTGTATGGGAGAGGTGGCACAGATACGCAGTATTTT.

The V and J genes are TRBV5-4 and TRBJ2-1; possibly TRBD1 for D (6 bases). The germline V and J ends were trimmed by 5 bases and 8 bases, with 17 bases remaining between them. CDR1 is SGHNT, CDR2 YYREEE, per germline (reference sequence). The CDR3 loop spans 14 amino acids. The CDR3 spells CASRGLSGAHEQFF. The CDR3 DNA sequence: TGTGCCAGCAGGGGCCTCTCAGGGGCCCATGAGCAGTTCTTC. The complete variable domain, with remaining parts taken from reference TRBV5-4 and TRBJ2-1, reads ETGVTQSPTHLIKTRGQQVTLRCSSQSGHNTVSWYQQALGQGPQFIFQYYREEENGRGNFPPRFSGLQFPNYSSELNVNALELDDSALYLCASRGLSGAHEQFFGPGTRLTVL.

Worth noting for this clone: Other nucleotide sequences in the sample specify the same CDR3. The chain links TRBV11-2 to TRBJ2-7; D ambiguous. CDR1 is SGHAT and CDR2 is FQNNGV in the germline V gene. With 0 bases removed from V and 3 bases from J, the gap between germline ends came to 6 bases. There are 13 residues in the CDR3. The CDR3 region has the DNA TGTGCCAGCAGCTTAGATCCAGGCTACGAGCAGTACTTC. This encodes CASSLDPGYEQYF.